Following are 23 T cell receptor beta chains from one sample sequenced in a study of blood T cell repertoires in COVID-19. Profiled with immunoSEQ multiplex PCR; TCRdb holds only in-frame clones, not every one. The data contain 25,000 to 30,000 clones, roughly three quarters of them seen just once; the ten biggest clones take up 30% to 45%. Sequencing was carried out using peripheral blood. All receptors come from a man between 65 and 80 years old with acute or convalescent COVID-19.

This clone has a count of ten or more. The rearrangement joins TRBV7-8 to TRBJ1-1; 7 nucleotides align to TRBD1. This CDR3 contains 18 residues. Per the germline V gene, CDR1 is SGHVS and CDR2 is FQNEAQ. V was clipped by 1 base and J by 1 base; unmatched bases: 12. CDR3 coding DNA: TGTGCCAGCAGCTTAGGAGCCGGGACAGCCTTCTCGAACACTGAAGCTTTCTTT. Translated: CASSLGAGTAFSNTEAFF. Full variable domain (rest looked up from reference TRBV7-8 and TRBJ1-1): GAGVSQSPRYKVAKRGQDVALRCDPISGHVSLFWYQQALGQGPEFLTYFQNEAQLDKSGLPSDRFFAERPEGSVSTLKIQRTQQEDSAVYLCASSLGAGTAFSNTEAFFGQGTRLTVV.

V is TRBV5-1 and J is TRBJ2-2; no definite D call. In germline, CDR1 is SGHRS, CDR2 YFSETQ. This CDR3 has 13 residues. Trimming took 4 bases from V and 7 from J, leaving 11 bases between them. The CDR3 is CASSQQGGGELFF. The CDR3 DNA follows: TGCGCCAGCAGCCAGCAAGGCGGCGGGGAGCTGTTTTTT. Full variable domain (rest looked up from reference TRBV5-1 and TRBJ2-2): KAGVTQTPRYLIKTRGQQVTLSCSPISGHRSVSWYQQTPGQGLQFLFEYFSETQRNKGNFPGRFSGRQFSNSRSEMNVSTLELGDSALYLCASSQQGGGELFFGEGSRLTVL.

This clone has a single count. The rearrangement joins TRBV5-1 to TRBJ2-1; 9 bases line up with TRBD2. V lost 3 bases, J lost 5 bases, and 12 bases stayed unmatched. CDR3 size: 17 residues. Germline CDR1 reads SGHRS; CDR2 reads YFSETQ. The CDR3 DNA is TGCGCCAGCAGCTCCGAGGGAGCTAGCGGGGCCGACAATGAGCAGTTCTTC. As protein: CASSSEGASGADNEQFF.

This clone was counted a few times. The chain has TRBV5-5 and TRBJ1-1; weak D call: TRBD1 (5 bases). V lost 9 bases, J lost 5 bases, and 17 bases lay in between. The CDR3 extends over 13 amino acids. Germline V gene data show CDR1 as SGHKS and CDR2 as YYEKEE (reference sequence). For the CDR3, the DNA is TGTGCCATCTCCGGGACTCCTGAAACTGAAGCTTTCTTT. This gives the protein CAISGTPETEAFF.

This clone was counted a few times. The gene calls are TRBV19 and TRBJ1-3; D is unresolved. In germline, CDR1 is LNHDA, CDR2 SQIVND (reference sequence). The CDR3 contains 14 residues. Trimming took off 7 bases at V and 3 bases at J, with 13 bases between the two ends. Here the CDR3 DNA reads TGTGCCAGTACCTCCTCGGCGGGTGGAAACACCATATATTTT. It translates to CASTSSAGGNTIYF.

This clone has a single count. The CDR3 nucleotides read TGTGCCAGCAGCTTAGATCTGCGGCTAGTGGTCGATGAGCAGTTCTTC. Translation: CASSLDLRLVVDEQFF. The V call is TRBV11-2, the J call TRBJ2-1; D gene unclear. Germline lookup yields CDR1 SGHAT and CDR2 FQNNGV. This CDR3 is 16 amino acids long. Trimming removed 0 bases from V and 8 bases from J, with 17 bases in between.

The chain links TRBV28 to TRBJ1-1; a weak D match, TRBD1 (5 bases). From germline, CDR1 is MDHEN and CDR2 SYDVKM. The CDR3 spans 15 residues. V lost 2 bases and J 3 bases, leaving 13 bases between the germline ends. The CDR3, as DNA: TGTGCCAGCAGTTTAAGTTCAGGGATGGACACTGAAGCTTTCTTT. It codes for CASSLSSGMDTEAFF.

This chain connects TRBV7-9 to TRBJ2-7, with 9 bases fitting TRBD1. The CDR3 spans 18 residues. Germline CDR1 is SEHNR and CDR2 is FQNEAQ (reference sequence). With V trimmed by 3 bases and J by 6 bases, 18 bases remained unmatched. The CDR3 DNA sequence: TGTGCCAGCAGCTTCAAATCTCCCTCCGGACAGGGGATCCTCGAGCAGTACTTC. This encodes CASSFKSPSGQGILEQYF.

The chain is built from TRBV19 and TRBJ2-3; 15 bases line up with TRBD2. This CDR3 is 16 amino acids long. Germline CDR1 and CDR2: LNHDA and SQIVND (reference sequence). The V segment lost 5 bases and the J segment 4 bases; nucleotides outside the gene matches: 4. The CDR3 loop reads CASSGLAGGMADTQYF. In DNA, the CDR3 is TGTGCCAGTAGTGGACTAGCGGGAGGGATGGCAGATACGCAGTATTTT.

J is TRBJ1-2 and V is TRBV15; D is ambiguous. Germline V gene data show CDR1 as LNHNV and CDR2 as YYDKDF (reference sequence). This CDR3 comprises 16 residues. V was cut by 4 bases and J by 2 bases, with 17 bases left in between. The DNA of the CDR3 is TGTGCCACCAGCATAGCTGCCCTGGGAGACAACTATGGCTACACCTTC. Its translation is CATSIAALGDNYGYTF.

The CDR3 sequence is CASSPRALAGDTDTQYF. CDR3 DNA: TGTGCCAGCTCCCCCAGGGCACTAGCGGGAGACACAGATACGCAGTATTTT. This chain links TRBV18 with TRBJ2-3, with 11 bases aligning to TRBD2. Unmatched junction bases numbered 10, after V lost 6 bases and J lost 2 bases. Germline lookup yields CDR1 KGHSH and CDR2 LQKENI. There are 17 residues in the CDR3.

This clone was counted between two and nine times. V is TRBV5-5 and J is TRBJ1-2; 9 positions agree with TRBD1. This CDR3 spans 15 amino acids. Germline-derived CDR1 and CDR2 are SGHKS and YYEKEE (reference sequence). V lost 2 bases, J lost 0 bases, and 2 bases stayed unmatched. The CDR3 nucleotides are TGTGCCAGCAGCTTAGGGACAGGGACTAACTATGGCTACACCTTC. As protein: CASSLGTGTNYGYTF. Full variable domain (outside the CDR3, taken from reference TRBV5-5 and TRBJ1-2): DAGVTQSPTHLIKTRGQQVTLRCSPISGHKSVSWYQQVLGQGPQFIFQYYEKEERGRGNFPDRFSARQFPNYSSELNVNALLLGDSALYLCASSLGTGTNYGYTFGSGTRLTVV.

This clone was seen only a few times. The V and J genes are TRBV12-3 or TRBV12-4 and TRBJ1-2, with 10 bases identical to TRBD1. The CDR3 sequence is 13 residues long. V lost 8 bases to trimming and J lost 7 bases; unmatched junction nucleotides: 7. The CDR3 reads CASGDRGRSGYTF. The DNA of the CDR3 is TGTGCCAGCGGGGACAGGGGACGAAGTGGCTACACCTTC.

The chain is built from TRBV5-4 and TRBJ1-1; D possibly corresponds to TRBD1 (5 bases). Trimming pared 6 bases from V and 1 base from J, leaving 16 bases between. Germline V gene data show CDR1 as SGHNT and CDR2 as YYREEE (reference sequence). This CDR3 contains 15 residues. For the CDR3, the DNA is TGTGCCAGCAAGGGGAGGAAAGGGACGAACACTGAAGCTTTCTTT. Translating it yields CASKGRKGTNTEAFF.

The chain combines TRBV5-1 with TRBJ2-1; a weak D match, TRBD2 (5 bases). The CDR3 is made up of 13 amino acids. Per germline, CDR1 SGHRS and CDR2 YFSETQ. V was cut by 7 bases and J by 8 bases, with 16 bases left in between. The CDR3 DNA sequence: TGCGCCAGCCGGGATCTATTCTCCCATGAGCAGTTCTTC. It specifies CASRDLFSHEQFF.

The chain carries TRBV28 and TRBJ1-1; D not resolved. V was clipped by 6 bases and J by 1 base, with 12 bases between them. This CDR3 is 14 amino acids long. CDR1 and CDR2 (germline): MDHEN, SYDVKM. The CDR3 nucleotides read TGTGCCAGCAGAGACTTGGTAGGGAACACTGAAGCTTTCTTT. This sequence encodes CASRDLVGNTEAFF. The whole variable domain, filled in from reference TRBV28 and TRBJ1-1, reads DVKVTQSSRYLVKRTGEKVFLECVQDMDHENMFWYRQDPGLGLRLIYFSYDVKMKEKGDIPEGYSVSREKKERFSLILESASTNQTSMYLCASRDLVGNTEAFFGQGTRLTVV.

This clone was detected only a few times. The chain joins TRBV7-2 to TRBJ2-3; TRBD2 matches at 8 bases. With 4 bases clipped from V and 3 bases from J, the junction kept 9 bases outside the gene matches. The CDR3 contains 16 residues. CDR1 SGHTA and CDR2 FQGNSA come from the germline V gene. This CDR3 reads CASSYRGGSSTDTQYF. The CDR3 DNA follows: TGTGCCAGCAGCTACCGGGGGGGGTCGTCTACAGATACGCAGTATTTT.

V and J are TRBV7-9 and TRBJ1-4, with TRBD1 matching 8 bases. The J segment lost 0 bases and the V segment lost 5 bases, leaving 5 bases of the junction unmatched. CDR3 length equals 16 residues. In germline, CDR1 is SEHNR, CDR2 FQNEAQ (reference sequence). The CDR3 is CASSRGQDATNEKLFF. Written as DNA, the CDR3 is TGTGCCAGCAGCCGGGGACAGGACGCAACTAATGAAAAACTGTTTTTT.

This clone occurred a few times. The V call is TRBV6-2 or TRBV6-3, the J call TRBJ1-6; D may be TRBD1 (5 bases). This CDR3 has 15 amino acids. Germline values: CDR1 MNHEY, CDR2 SVGEGT. With 6 bases removed from V and 10 bases from J, the gap between germline ends came to 19 bases. DNA of the CDR3: TGTGCCAGCAGCGCCTCCGGGGGGATGGGATCACCCCTCCACTTT. This encodes CASSASGGMGSPLHF.

The V call is TRBV20-1, the J call TRBJ2-2, with D possibly being TRBD2 (7 bases). Trimming stripped 3 bases from V and 4 bases from J, with 15 bases between. CDR1 DFQATT and CDR2 SNEGSKA come from the germline V gene (reference sequence). The CDR3 contains 15 residues. This CDR3 reads CSASGGGHITGELFF. The CDR3 DNA sequence: TGCAGTGCTAGTGGCGGGGGACACATCACCGGGGAGCTGTTTTTT.

The chain recombines TRBV4-1 with TRBJ2-7; 7 nucleotides line up with TRBD1. Trimming at V came to 1 base and at J to 5 bases, leaving 8 bases not matched to a gene. Germline values: CDR1 MGHRA, CDR2 YSYEKL. The CDR3 is made up of 15 amino acids. Here the CDR3 reads CASSQGIYRGDEQYF. The CDR3 nucleotides read TGCGCCAGCAGCCAAGGTATTTACAGGGGAGACGAGCAGTACTTC.

The chain recombines TRBV5-1 with TRBJ2-3, with 8 bases identical to TRBD1. Germline CDR1 reads SGHRS; CDR2 reads YFSETQ. This CDR3 has 14 residues. The trim removed 7 bases at V and 5 bases at J, leaving 9 bases unmatched. CDR3 sequence reads: CASGTGQDGDTQYF. CDR3 nucleotides: TGCGCCAGCGGGACAGGACAAGATGGAGATACGCAGTATTTT.

This clone came up a few times. This chain links TRBV7-2 with TRBJ1-2, with TRBD1 identical over 10 bases. J lost 5 bases, V lost 5 bases, and 8 bases had no gene match. This CDR3 is built from 15 residues. Per the germline V gene, CDR1 is SGHTA and CDR2 is FQGNSA. CDR3 sequence (DNA): TGTGCCAGCAGCCTTCAGGACAGGGGGTGGTATGGCTACACCTTC. This translates into CASSLQDRGWYGYTF.